What follows are 2 T cell receptor beta chains derived from one specimen sequenced in a study of T cell repertoires in cytomegalovirus infection. TCRdb recomputed calls from the reads with MiXCR, one row per CDR3 protein. The sample carries 510,000 or so distinct CDR3 sequences, around a quarter recorded once. Sequencing was performed on PBMCs. All receptors come from a human donor in good health (CMV status not recorded). Some clones in this sample may be carry-over from other donors' samples.

Ten or more counts support this clonotype. V is TRBV7-8 and J is TRBJ2-7; 7 positions agree with TRBD2. Germline CDR1 and CDR2: SGHVS and FQNEAQ. This CDR3 spans 14 amino acids. V lost 3 bases, J lost 5 bases, and 7 bases stayed unmatched. CDR3 coding DNA: TGTGCCAGCAGCTTCGAGGCTAGCGGAGACGAGCAGTACTTC. This sequence encodes CASSFEASGDEQYF.

This clonotype has only one observation. V usage is TRBV15 and J usage is TRBJ2-5; tentatively, D is TRBD1 (6 bases). Germline assignment: CDR1 LNHNV and CDR2 YYDKDF (reference sequence). V lost 0 bases and J 2 bases, leaving 10 bases between the germline ends. This CDR3 contains 15 residues. CDR3: CATSRDRGRQETQYF. The CDR3 nucleotides are TGTGCCACCAGCAGAGACAGGGGTCGACAAGAGACCCAGTACTTC.